This is a list of T cell receptor beta chains from one sample in a study of blood T cell repertoires in COVID-19. Profiling relied on immunoSEQ multiplex PCR, and the TCRdb table lists in-frame clones only, not all of them. The sample holds fewer than 300,000 clones, 84% seen once. The sample was peripheral blood. All receptors derive from a human donor in a cohort sampled during active COVID-19. Both conserved end residues are part of each CDR3. A D gene is named only where the DNA matches it firmly. The size entry is marked missing in some rows and otherwise reads once, few, many or a size class.

CDR3 length: 14; J gene: TRBJ2-1; V gene: TRBV11-3; clone size: NA; D gene: TRBD2; CDR3 protein: CASSRTSWAPEQFF; CDR3 DNA: TGTGCCAGCAGCCGGACTAGCTGGGCTCCTGAGCAGTTCTTC
CDR3 length: 15; J gene: TRBJ1-5; V gene: TRBV7-2; clone size: once; D gene: TRBD1; CDR3 protein: CASSLVSGGSQPQHF; CDR3 DNA: TGTGCCAGCAGCTTAGTATCAGGGGGCAGTCAGCCCCAGCATTTT
CDR3 length: 14; J gene: TRBJ2-5; V gene: TRBV7-8; clone size: NA; D gene: NA; CDR3 protein: CASSSTGLGETQYF; CDR3 DNA: TGTGCCAGCAGCTCCACAGGGTTGGGAGAGACCCAGTACTTC
CDR3 length: 13; J gene: TRBJ2-1; V gene: TRBV24-1; clone size: NA; D gene: TRBD1; CDR3 protein: CATRQGGSNEQFF; CDR3 DNA: TGTGCCACCCGACAGGGGGGTAGCAATGAGCAGTTCTTC
CDR3 length: 13; J gene: TRBJ2-3; V gene: TRBV19; clone size: few; D gene: NA; CDR3 protein: CASSIVARDTQYF; CDR3 DNA: TGTGCCAGTAGTATAGTAGCTCGTGATACGCAGTATTTT
CDR3 length: 14; J gene: TRBJ1-2; V gene: TRBV15; clone size: few; D gene: TRBD1; CDR3 protein: CATSRRTTGDGYTF; CDR3 DNA: TGTGCCACCAGCAGGAGGACGACAGGGGATGGCTACACCTTC
CDR3 length: 15; J gene: TRBJ2-3; V gene: TRBV6-5; clone size: NA; D gene: NA; CDR3 protein: CASGNGRVGTDTQYF; CDR3 DNA: TGTGCCAGCGGGAACGGCAGGGTGGGCACAGATACGCAGTATTTT
CDR3 length: 14; J gene: TRBJ2-7; V gene: TRBV11-2; clone size: NA; D gene: NA; CDR3 protein: CASSPRTLSGEQYF; CDR3 DNA: TGTGCCAGCAGCCCGCGGACTCTATCGGGCGAGCAGTACTTC
CDR3 length: 15; J gene: TRBJ1-6; V gene: TRBV6-1; clone size: once; D gene: NA; CDR3 protein: CASSELRGRGPPLHF; CDR3 DNA: TGTGCCAGCAGTGAGTTGCGGGGGAGGGGTCCACCCCTCCACTTT
CDR3 length: 15; J gene: TRBJ1-6; V gene: TRBV5-1; clone size: NA; D gene: NA; CDR3 protein: CASKAETGVNSPLHF; CDR3 DNA: TGCGCCAGCAAAGCGGAGACAGGCGTCAATTCACCCCTCCACTTT
CDR3 length: 15; J gene: TRBJ2-1; V gene: TRBV29-1; clone size: NA; D gene: TRBD1; CDR3 protein: CSVDTGGFSYNEQFF; CDR3 DNA: TGCAGCGTTGATACAGGGGGCTTCTCCTACAATGAGCAGTTCTTC
CDR3 length: 13; J gene: TRBJ1-1; V gene: TRBV12-3/TRBV12-4; clone size: NA; D gene: NA; CDR3 protein: CASSLKGVTEAFF; CDR3 DNA: TGTGCCAGCAGTTTAAAGGGGGTAACTGAAGCTTTCTTT
CDR3 length: 17; J gene: TRBJ1-3; V gene: TRBV10-3; clone size: NA; D gene: TRBD1; CDR3 protein: CAISDAGQGSSGNTIYF; CDR3 DNA: TGTGCCATCAGTGACGCGGGACAGGGCAGCTCTGGAAACACCATATATTTT
CDR3 length: 18; J gene: TRBJ2-7; V gene: TRBV7-2; clone size: few; D gene: TRBD2; CDR3 protein: CASSLASSGGVRVYEQYF; CDR3 DNA: TGTGCCAGCAGCTTAGCGTCCAGCGGGGGGGTTAGAGTCTACGAGCAGTACTTC
CDR3 length: 15; J gene: TRBJ1-4; V gene: TRBV11-2; clone size: NA; D gene: NA; CDR3 protein: CASSRTGLTNEKLFF; CDR3 DNA: TGTGCCAGCAGTCGTACAGGGCTAACTAATGAAAAACTGTTTTTT
CDR3 length: 15; J gene: TRBJ2-7; V gene: TRBV6-5; clone size: NA; D gene: NA; CDR3 protein: CASTSGGSGSYEQYF; CDR3 DNA: TGTGCCAGCACCTCTGGGGGGTCAGGAAGCTACGAGCAGTACTTC
CDR3 length: 15; J gene: TRBJ1-2; V gene: TRBV3-1/TRBV3-2; clone size: once; D gene: NA; CDR3 protein: CASSKGGSGANGYTF; CDR3 DNA: TGTGCCAGCAGCAAAGGAGGTTCAGGGGCGAATGGCTACACCTTC
CDR3 length: 16; J gene: TRBJ2-7; V gene: TRBV18; clone size: NA; D gene: NA; CDR3 protein: CASSPPLRGSSYEQYF; CDR3 DNA: TGTGCCAGCTCACCACCGCTGCGGGGTAGCTCCTACGAGCAGTACTTC
CDR3 length: 14; J gene: TRBJ2-7; V gene: TRBV27; clone size: NA; D gene: NA; CDR3 protein: CASSPKRVSYEQYF; CDR3 DNA: TGTGCCAGCAGTCCTAAGCGGGTCTCCTACGAGCAGTACTTC
CDR3 length: 14; J gene: TRBJ2-5; V gene: TRBV6-5; clone size: NA; D gene: TRBD1; CDR3 protein: CASRTGGAGETQYF; CDR3 DNA: TGTGCCAGCAGGACAGGGGGCGCGGGGGAGACCCAGTACTTC
CDR3 length: 13; J gene: TRBJ1-1; V gene: TRBV29-1; clone size: NA; D gene: TRBD1; CDR3 protein: CSVGQGGGTEAFF; CDR3 DNA: TGCAGCGTTGGGCAGGGGGGAGGCACTGAAGCTTTCTTT
CDR3 length: 15; J gene: TRBJ2-2; V gene: TRBV6-5; clone size: NA; D gene: NA; CDR3 protein: CASSYRTSGTGELFF; CDR3 DNA: TGTGCCAGCAGTTACAGGACATCTGGGACCGGGGAGCTGTTTTTT
CDR3 length: 14; J gene: TRBJ2-1; V gene: TRBV6-5; clone size: NA; D gene: NA; CDR3 protein: CASSYGPKDNEQFF; CDR3 DNA: TGTGCCAGCAGTTACGGGCCTAAAGACAATGAGCAGTTCTTC
CDR3 length: 14; J gene: TRBJ2-7; V gene: TRBV6-5; clone size: few; D gene: TRBD1; CDR3 protein: CASSFRDRFLEQYF; CDR3 DNA: TGTGCCAGCAGTTTTCGGGACAGGTTCTTGGAGCAGTACTTC
CDR3 length: 16; J gene: TRBJ2-1; V gene: TRBV4-3; clone size: NA; D gene: NA; CDR3 protein: CASSQDLWGGRPEQFF; CDR3 DNA: TGCGCCAGCAGCCAAGATCTGTGGGGGGGGCGTCCTGAGCAGTTCTTC
CDR3 length: 14; J gene: TRBJ2-7; V gene: TRBV7-2; clone size: NA; D gene: TRBD1; CDR3 protein: CASSGRTGRYEQYF; CDR3 DNA: TGTGCCAGCAGCGGGCGGACAGGGCGGTACGAGCAGTACTTC
CDR3 length: 15; J gene: TRBJ1-4; V gene: TRBV6-5; clone size: NA; D gene: NA; CDR3 protein: CASSYRTGGAEKLFF; CDR3 DNA: TGTGCCAGCAGTTACCGAACCGGGGGGGCTGAAAAACTGTTTTTT
CDR3 length: 19; J gene: TRBJ1-5; V gene: TRBV6-1; clone size: NA; D gene: TRBD1; CDR3 protein: CASSGAWDRVFYSNQPQHF; CDR3 DNA: TGTGCCAGCAGTGGTGCCTGGGACAGAGTTTTTTATAGCAATCAGCCCCAGCATTTT
CDR3 length: 13; J gene: TRBJ2-1; V gene: TRBV7-2; clone size: once; D gene: NA; CDR3 protein: CASKGAGYNEQFF; CDR3 DNA: TGTGCCAGCAAAGGAGCCGGCTACAATGAGCAGTTCTTC
CDR3 length: 13; J gene: TRBJ1-5; V gene: TRBV3-1/TRBV3-2; clone size: NA; D gene: NA; CDR3 protein: CASSMTDHQPQHF; CDR3 DNA: TGTGCCAGCAGCATGACAGACCATCAGCCCCAGCATTTT
CDR3 length: 13; J gene: TRBJ1-3; V gene: TRBV10-3; clone size: NA; D gene: NA; CDR3 protein: CAMTGTGRNTIYF; CDR3 DNA: TGTGCCATGACGGGAACCGGGAGAAACACCATATATTTT
CDR3 length: 15; J gene: TRBJ1-5; V gene: TRBV24-1; clone size: NA; D gene: NA; CDR3 protein: CATSDRTASNQPQHF; CDR3 DNA: TGTGCCACCAGTGACCGGACAGCCTCGAATCAGCCCCAGCATTTT
CDR3 length: 15; J gene: TRBJ2-1; V gene: TRBV19; clone size: NA; D gene: TRBD2; CDR3 protein: CASSILAGGLHEQFF; CDR3 DNA: TGTGCCAGTAGTATATTAGCGGGAGGGCTCCATGAGCAGTTCTTC
CDR3 length: 16; J gene: TRBJ2-7; V gene: TRBV28; clone size: NA; D gene: NA; CDR3 protein: CASSSLTAEITYEQYF; CDR3 DNA: TGTGCCAGCAGTTCCCTTACGGCGGAGATAACCTACGAGCAGTACTTC
CDR3 length: 12; J gene: TRBJ1-2; V gene: TRBV7-9; clone size: NA; D gene: NA; CDR3 protein: CASSSQDYGYTF; CDR3 DNA: TGTGCCAGCAGTTCACAGGACTATGGCTACACCTTC
CDR3 length: 18; J gene: TRBJ1-4; V gene: TRBV5-6; clone size: once; D gene: NA; CDR3 protein: CASSLYLGAALANEKLFF; CDR3 DNA: TGTGCCAGCAGCTTGTATCTGGGGGCGGCTTTGGCTAATGAAAAACTGTTTTTT
CDR3 length: 19; J gene: TRBJ2-6; V gene: TRBV5-1; clone size: NA; D gene: TRBD1; CDR3 protein: CASSFTGTGSLAGANVLTF; CDR3 DNA: TGCGCCAGCAGCTTTACCGGGACAGGGTCACTTGCTGGGGCCAACGTCCTGACTTTC
CDR3 length: 13; J gene: TRBJ1-5; V gene: TRBV29-1; clone size: NA; D gene: NA; CDR3 protein: CSVLEDSNQPQHF; CDR3 DNA: TGCAGCGTTCTGGAGGATAGCAATCAGCCCCAGCATTTT
CDR3 length: 19; J gene: TRBJ1-5; V gene: TRBV4-2; clone size: NA; D gene: TRBD1; CDR3 protein: CASSRTGTGGPYSNQPQHF; CDR3 DNA: TGTGCCAGCAGCCGAACCGGGACAGGGGGGCCTTATAGCAATCAGCCCCAGCATTTT
CDR3 length: 15; J gene: TRBJ2-3; V gene: TRBV19; clone size: NA; D gene: NA; CDR3 protein: CASSLQGYVTDTQYF; CDR3 DNA: TGTGCCAGTAGCCTACAGGGATACGTGACAGATACGCAGTATTTT
CDR3 length: 15; J gene: TRBJ2-3; V gene: TRBV2; clone size: NA; D gene: TRBD1; CDR3 protein: CAKQTGTLSTDTQYF; CDR3 DNA: TGTGCCAAACAGACAGGGACCCTCAGCACAGATACGCAGTATTTT
CDR3 length: 17; J gene: TRBJ2-1; V gene: TRBV4-1; clone size: NA; D gene: TRBD2; CDR3 protein: CASSQDSGTSGIDEQFF; CDR3 DNA: TGCGCCAGCAGCCAGGACAGCGGGACTAGCGGGATCGATGAGCAGTTCTTC
CDR3 length: 13; J gene: TRBJ2-4; V gene: TRBV7-2; clone size: NA; D gene: NA; CDR3 protein: CASSLGRGNIQYF; CDR3 DNA: TGTGCCAGCAGCTTAGGACGAGGGAACATTCAGTACTTC
CDR3 length: 13; J gene: TRBJ1-1; V gene: TRBV18; clone size: NA; D gene: NA; CDR3 protein: CASSPGRDTEAFF; CDR3 DNA: TGTGCCAGCTCACCAGGGAGGGACACTGAAGCTTTCTTT
CDR3 length: 15; J gene: TRBJ1-2; V gene: TRBV7-2; clone size: NA; D gene: TRBD1; CDR3 protein: CASSQSFRDRNGYTF; CDR3 DNA: TGTGCCAGCAGCCAGAGTTTCCGGGACAGGAATGGCTACACCTTC
CDR3 length: 13; J gene: TRBJ1-1; V gene: TRBV29-1; clone size: once; D gene: NA; CDR3 protein: CSVESTGYTEAFF; CDR3 DNA: TGCAGCGTTGAATCCACCGGGTACACTGAAGCTTTCTTT
CDR3 length: 17; J gene: TRBJ1-1; V gene: TRBV7-8; clone size: NA; D gene: TRBD1; CDR3 protein: CASSLDGTGIGYTEAFF; CDR3 DNA: TGTGCCAGCAGCTTAGATGGGACAGGGATAGGGTACACTGAAGCTTTCTTT
CDR3 length: 18; J gene: TRBJ2-6; V gene: TRBV7-9; clone size: NA; D gene: TRBD2; CDR3 protein: CASSPPGLAGAGANVLTF; CDR3 DNA: TGTGCCAGCAGCCCGCCAGGACTAGCGGGGGCTGGGGCCAACGTCCTGACTTTC